The clone carrying this TCR beta chain appeared once. The sample originates from a study of cytomegalovirus exposure and HLA in healthy donors. The wider study: Earlier findings included 117 million unique TCR beta sequences obtained from 150 million to 200 million T cells.

The PCR employed 60 Vbeta primers together with 13 Jbeta primers. Assay used: immunoSEQ multiplex PCR; TCRdb lists only in-frame clones, some missing. The sample records 210,000 or so clones, around four fifths being singletons. Deletions cut 4 bases from V and 7 bases from J, with 11 bases between. The germline V gene encodes CDR1 DFQATT and CDR2 SNEGSKA (reference sequence). The CDR3 consists of 11 residues. Participants comprised healthy donors of bone marrow. This sequence joins TRBV20-1 and TRBJ2-7; D perhaps matches TRBD2 (5 bases). This clonotype originated in a boy between 2 and 10 years old in good health and CMV-seronegative. Sequencing was carried out using PBMCs. The CDR3 loop is CSATDGEEQYF. DNA of the CDR3: TGCAGTGCTACCGATGGGGAGGAGCAGTACTTC.